Following are 28 T cell receptor beta chains from one sample sequenced in a study of blood T cells in healthy people across ages. Primers used in a second PCR of about 6 to 11 cycles were a sample-barcoded 5' primer and a J-beta primer mix. TCRdb re-derived calls from the 5' RACE reads in MiXCR, one entry per CDR3 protein. The data show roughly 570,000 distinct CDR3 sequences, with about 25% seen just once and 15% to 20% held by the top ten. Sequencing used blood. The receptors shown here come from a woman aged 70-85 years in good health.

The sample holds a few counts of this clonotype. The rearrangement uses TRBV20-1 and TRBJ2-5; 10 positions agree with TRBD2. V was clipped by 0 bases and J by 5 bases; unmatched bases: 15. Germline V CDR1 and CDR2: DFQATT, SNEGSKA (reference sequence). The CDR3 is made up of 18 amino acids. Written as DNA, the CDR3 is TGCAGTGCTAGAGATTGGTGGGGGGCTAGCGGGAGCGGGGAGACCCAGTACTTC. This gives the protein CSARDWWGASGSGETQYF.

The chain is built from TRBV6-2 or TRBV6-3 and TRBJ1-5; 8 bases fit TRBD1. Germline V gene sequence: CDR1 MNHEY, CDR2 SVGEGT. The CDR3 is made up of 19 amino acids. With 9 bases clipped from V and 4 bases from J, the junction kept 23 bases outside the gene matches. In DNA form, the CDR3 reads TGTGCCAGAAAAACCGCCGGACAGGGTAGAGGGGGTGAAAATCAGCCCCAGCATTTT. It yields the protein CARKTAGQGRGGENQPQHF.

This rearrangement joins TRBV11-2 to TRBJ1-4, with 7 bases matching TRBD1. There are 15 residues in the CDR3. Germline V gene lookup returns CDR1 SGHAT and CDR2 FQNNGV. Trimming at V came to 5 bases and at J to 4 bases, leaving 7 bases not matched to a gene. The CDR3 DNA is TGTGCCAGCAGCGTCCGACAGGGCTATAATGAAAAACTGTTTTTT. Translating gives CASSVRQGYNEKLFF.

This rearrangement joins TRBV6-5 to TRBJ2-7; D ambiguous. Per the germline V gene, CDR1 is MNHEY and CDR2 is SVGAGI. The CDR3 is 11 residues long. V gave up 4 bases and J gave up 7 bases, with 8 bases separating them. The CDR3 DNA reads TGTGCCAGCAGTTTGGAGTTGGAGCAGTACTTC. Its protein product is CASSLELEQYF.

This clonotype came up a few times. The V call is TRBV4-3, the J call TRBJ2-3, with a tentative D call TRBD1 (6 bases). The J call may be incorrect, as the DNA end agrees better with TRBJ1-5. Germline V gene sequence: CDR1 LGHNA, CDR2 YSLEER. The CDR3 contains 18 residues. CDR3 DNA: TGCGCCAGCAGCCAAGATTCTATACGGGGGGCAGCAGGAGATACGCAGCATTTT. Encoded protein: CASSQDSIRGAAGDTQHF.

In its sample, this clonotype was seen a few times. This chain joins TRBV20-1 and TRBJ1-6, with 8 bases matching TRBD1. The V segment lost 8 bases and the J segment 7 bases; nucleotides outside the gene matches: 7. CDR1 and CDR2 from the germline V gene are DFQATT and SNEGSKA (reference sequence). The CDR3 totals 13 residues. CDR3 in amino acids: CSTRQGKNSPLHF. The CDR3 DNA is TGCAGTACCCGACAGGGGAAAAATTCACCCCTCCACTTT.

In its sample, this clonotype was seen a few times. This CDR3 reads CASSYTSGVSTDTQYF. The CDR3 DNA reads as TGTGCCAGCAGCTACACTAGCGGCGTTAGCACAGATACGCAGTATTTT. V usage is TRBV7-2 and J usage is TRBJ2-3, with 8 bases lining up with TRBD2. Per the germline V gene, CDR1 is SGHTA and CDR2 is FQGNSA. The trim removed 4 bases at V and 0 bases at J, leaving 6 bases unmatched. This CDR3 comprises 16 residues. Together with reference TRBV7-2 and TRBJ2-3, the CDR3 gives the full variable domain: GAGVSQSPSNKVTEKGKDVELRCDPISGHTALYWYRQSLGQGLEFLIYFQGNSAPDKSGLPSDRFSAERTGGSVSTLTIQRTQQEDSAVYLCASSYTSGVSTDTQYFGPGTRLTVL.

This clonotype has just a few counts. The chain links TRBV20-1 to TRBJ1-1, with 7 bases lining up with TRBD1. The CDR3 runs to 17 residues. Germline V lookup: CDR1 DFQATT, CDR2 SNEGSKA (reference sequence). The J segment lost 0 bases and the V segment lost 6 bases, leaving 16 bases of the junction unmatched. CDR3 nucleotide sequence: TGCAGTGCCAGGGGGTCAGGCAGAAGCTACATGAACACTGAAGCTTTCTTT. This translates into CSARGSGRSYMNTEAFF.

The chain joins TRBV5-4 to TRBJ2-5; 9 positions match TRBD2. Near its end, the DNA agrees better with TRBJ2-1, so the J call may be wrong. From germline, CDR1 is SGHNT and CDR2 YYREEE (reference sequence). The CDR3 runs to 15 residues. CDR3 residues: CASSFGGGANNEQFF. In DNA, the CDR3 is TGTGCCAGCAGCTTTGGCGGGGGGGCTAACAATGAGCAGTTCTTC.

In its sample, this clonotype was seen a few times. The chain uses TRBV12-3 or TRBV12-4 and TRBJ2-7, with D possibly matching TRBD2 (5 bases). There are 13 residues in the CDR3. Trimming took 4 bases from V and 4 from J, leaving 11 bases between them. The CDR3 DNA is TGTGCCAGCAGTTCTGACGGGGATTACGAGCAGTACTTC. Translation: CASSSDGDYEQYF.

This clonotype appeared once. V and J are TRBV2 and TRBJ2-4; no clear D. This CDR3 has 12 residues. Germline loops: CDR1 SNHLY, CDR2 FYNNEI. V lost 6 bases, J lost 12 bases, and 15 bases lay in between. DNA for the CDR3: TGTGCCAGCAGAATAGATAGCTTTACTCAGTACTTC. Protein product: CASRIDSFTQYF. Together with reference TRBV2 and TRBJ2-4, the CDR3 gives the full variable domain: EPEVTQTPSHQVTQMGQEVILRCVPISNHLYFYWYRQILGQKVEFLVSFYNNEISEKSEIFDDQFSVERPDGSNFTLKIRSTKLEDSAMYFCASRIDSFTQYFGAGTRLSVL.

The chain links TRBV7-3 to TRBJ2-5; D is unresolved. This CDR3 region has 13 residues. The V gene's germline CDR1 is SGHTA and CDR2 FQGTGA. V dropped 6 bases and J dropped 4 bases, with 12 bases sitting between them. The CDR3 DNA reads as TGTGCCAGCAGTCCGAGGTTGGGAGAGACCCAGTACTTC. Translating it yields CASSPRLGETQYF.

J is TRBJ2-3 and V is TRBV20-1; D is unclear. Per germline, CDR1 DFQATT and CDR2 SNEGSKA (reference sequence). The CDR3 is 12 amino acids. V lost 5 bases and J lost 4, with 10 bases in between. The CDR3: CSAYPRADTQYF. DNA for the CDR3: TGCAGTGCTTACCCACGGGCAGATACGCAGTATTTT.

This sequence joins TRBV11-2 and TRBJ1-1; 7 nucleotides agree with TRBD1. J gave up 4 bases and V 5 bases, and 10 bases lay outside the gene matches. The CDR3 length is 15 residues. The germline gives CDR1 SGHAT, CDR2 FQNNGV. The chain's CDR3 is CASSNQQGPGTEAFF. The CDR3 nucleotides read TGTGCCAGCAGCAACCAACAGGGGCCGGGCACTGAAGCTTTCTTT.

V is TRBV20-1 and J is TRBJ2-7; a possible D gene is TRBD2 (5 bases). Looked up from germline, CDR1 is DFQATT and CDR2 is SNEGSKA (reference sequence). The CDR3 sequence is 14 residues long. Trimming cost V 0 bases and J 7 bases, with 16 bases left between them. DNA for the CDR3: TGCAGTGCTAGAGAACCGGTGGCGGGTGGGGAGCAGTACTTC. As protein: CSAREPVAGGEQYF.

This clonotype has only a few counts. This chain connects TRBV3-1 to TRBJ2-2, with TRBD1 matching over 10 bases. The CDR3 is made up of 19 amino acids. CDR1 and CDR2 (germline): LGHDT, YNNKEL (reference sequence). Trimming at V came to 2 bases and at J to 6 bases, leaving 15 bases not matched to a gene. The CDR3 protein is CASSQIGTGAPRGAGELFF. The DNA for the CDR3 is TGTGCCAGCAGCCAAATAGGGACAGGGGCCCCCCGAGGGGCCGGGGAGCTGTTTTTT.

In its sample, this clonotype was seen once. At one end, the junction sequence differs from germline, possibly due to a read error. The V and J genes are TRBV7-6 and TRBJ1-3; 8 bases are a match to TRBD1. In germline, CDR1 is SGHVS, CDR2 FNYEAQ. CDR3 length: 15 amino acids. CDR3 DNA: TGTGCCAGCAGCGCCGGGACAGGCTCTGGAAACACCACATATTTT. Its protein is CASSAGTGSGNTTYF.

The chain joins TRBV20-1 to TRBJ2-5; D may be TRBD1 or TRBD2 (5 bases each). Germline V gene sequence: CDR1 DFQATT, CDR2 SNEGSKA (reference sequence). V shed 6 bases and J shed 2 bases, with 13 bases lying between them. This CDR3 comprises 13 residues. CDR3: CSAYGTDQETQYF. The CDR3 DNA is TGCAGTGCCTATGGGACGGATCAAGAGACCCAGTACTTC.

The table lists this clonotype with many counts. CDR3 loop: CASSLNAGGRETQYF. In nucleotides, the CDR3 is TGTGCCAGCAGCTTAAATGCGGGGGGGCGTGAGACCCAGTACTTC. The chain recombines TRBV7-2 with TRBJ2-5, with 9 bases matching TRBD2. Trimming took 2 bases from V and 5 from J; bases not matched to a gene: 6. The germline gives CDR1 SGHTA, CDR2 FQGNSA. The CDR3 totals 15 residues.

The CDR3 protein is CSASFLGGSSTDTQYF. CDR3 in DNA: TGCAGTGCTAGTTTTCTGGGGGGGTCGTCAACAGATACGCAGTATTTT. V is TRBV20-1 and J is TRBJ2-3, with TRBD2 matching over 7 bases. In germline, CDR1 is DFQATT, CDR2 SNEGSKA (reference sequence). The CDR3 has 16 amino acids. The trim removed 3 bases at V and 3 bases at J, leaving 12 bases unmatched.

The rearrangement joins TRBV7-2 to TRBJ1-1; the D is unclear. CDR1 is SGHTA, CDR2 FQGNSA, per germline. Between the trimmed V and J ends, which lost 2 bases and 6 bases, there was a span of 19 bases. This CDR3 is 16 amino acids long. The CDR3 DNA reads as TGTGCCAGCAGCTTAACGGTGCGGGCGCCCAGCGCTGAAGCTTTCTTT. Encoded protein: CASSLTVRAPSAEAFF.

This clonotype was seen only a few times. One end of the junction does not line up with germline, which may come from a read error. This chain connects TRBV9 to TRBJ1-2; a weak D match, TRBD1 (5 bases). The CDR3 is 15 residues long. Germline V gene sequence: CDR1 SGDLS, CDR2 YYNGEE. The CDR3 nucleotides are TGTGCCAGCAGCCGGGGGTCAGGGAGTAACTATGGCTGCACCTTC. It is translated as CASSRGSGSNYGCTF.

V and J are TRBV7-9 and TRBJ2-1; 12 positions agree with TRBD2. Germline CDR1 reads SEHNR; CDR2 reads FQNEAQ (reference sequence). Trimming removed 4 bases from V and 5 bases from J; junction bases left unmatched: 9. The CDR3 is 17 amino acids. The CDR3 DNA is TGTGCCAGCAGCTCCCCAAAGACTAGCGGGGGAGACAATGAGCAGTTCTTC. This codes for CASSSPKTSGGDNEQFF.

CDR3 coding DNA: TGTGCCAGCAGTCAGGGGGCTGAGGGAAACATTCAGTACTTC. Translation gives CASSQGAEGNIQYF. The genes are TRBV27 and TRBJ2-4; 8 bases line up with TRBD1. This CDR3 has 14 residues. Germline V gives CDR1 MNHEY, CDR2 SMNVEV (reference sequence). J was trimmed by 6 bases and V by 5 bases; bases with no gene match: 6.

This clonotype was seen a handful of times. The gene calls are TRBV6-1 and TRBJ2-1, with D possibly being TRBD1 or TRBD2 (5 bases each). The J call may not be correct, given that the DNA end is closer to TRBJ2-5. This CDR3 has 13 residues. CDR1 and CDR2 from the germline V gene are MNHNS and SASEGT. CDR3 DNA sequence: TGTGCCAGCACTGGTGGGGGTTTCCAGACCCAGTACTTC. Encoded protein: CASTGGGFQTQYF.

The genes are TRBV5-1 and TRBJ1-6; 9 positions agree with TRBD1. Germline V gives CDR1 SGHRS, CDR2 YFSETQ. CDR3 length equals 14 residues. The trim removed 5 bases at V and 8 bases at J, leaving 5 bases unmatched. The CDR3 bases are TGCGCCAGCAGGGACCGGGACAGGGATTCACCCCTCCACTTT. It codes for CASRDRDRDSPLHF.

This clonotype has a handful of counts. This chain links TRBV4-3 with TRBJ2-1; D remains ambiguous. V lost 0 bases and J lost 0, with 9 bases in between. The CDR3 has 16 residues. Germline values: CDR1 LGHNA, CDR2 YSLEER. DNA of the CDR3: TGCGCCAGCAGCCAAGATCCCAGCTACTCCTACAATGAGCAGTTCTTC. This codes for CASSQDPSYSYNEQFF.

This clonotype has a handful of counts. The chain joins TRBV20-1 to TRBJ2-7; D is unclear. The V end was cut by 0 bases, the J end by 7 bases, with 16 bases between. The CDR3 runs 14 residues. In germline, CDR1 is DFQATT, CDR2 SNEGSKA (reference sequence). In nucleotides, the CDR3 is TGCAGTGCTAGAGATACGGCATCTCTCACGGAGCAGTACTTC. As protein: CSARDTASLTEQYF.